Each of the 15 T cell receptor beta chains below was sequenced from the same sample in a study of blood T cell repertoires in COVID-19. Clones were read by immunoSEQ multiplex PCR, and TCRdb kept only the in-frame ones, dropping some. Of 100,000 to 150,000 clones listed, approximately 90% are singletons. The sample taken for sequencing was peripheral blood. The receptors originated from a woman aged 50 to 60 with acute or convalescent COVID-19.

The chain combines TRBV30 with TRBJ1-1; tentatively, D is TRBD1 (6 bases). CDR1 GTSNPN and CDR2 SVGIG come from the germline V gene (reference sequence). This CDR3 is 15 amino acids long. Trimming cost V 0 bases and J 1 base, with 12 bases left between them. The CDR3 DNA reads as TGTGCCTGGAGTGTACTAAGCAGGGGGAACACTGAAGCTTTCTTT. This codes for CAWSVLSRGNTEAFF.

The CDR3 DNA reads as TGTGCCAGCAGCTTGGATGGGTACAGACAATACTTC. This encodes CASSLDGYRQYF. This chain joins TRBV5-6 and TRBJ2-7; no clear D gene. This CDR3 comprises 12 residues. V shed 0 bases and J shed 13 bases, with 14 bases lying between them. CDR1 is SGHDT and CDR2 is YYEEEE in the germline V gene.

V usage is TRBV10-3 and J usage is TRBJ2-1; 10 nucleotides line up with TRBD2. The germline gives CDR1 ENHRY, CDR2 SYGVKD. This CDR3 is built from 15 residues. The CDR3 sequence: CASAGGALEVNEQFF. The CDR3 coding sequence is TGTGCATCAGCGGGAGGGGCGTTGGAAGTCAATGAGCAGTTCTTC.

J is TRBJ2-1 and V is TRBV29-1; no firm D call. Germline lookup yields CDR1 SQVTM and CDR2 ANQGSEA. This CDR3 contains 14 residues. The germline V and J ends were trimmed by 3 bases and 8 bases, with 17 bases remaining between them. The CDR3, as DNA: TGCAGCGTTGAGAGTCAGGATTCAGGCGATGAGCAGTTCTTC. Residues: CSVESQDSGDEQFF.

The rearrangement links TRBV18 to TRBJ1-2, with 8 bases lining up with TRBD1. The length of the CDR3 is 15 residues. After removal of 2 bases from V and 4 bases from J, the junction contained 6 bases not matched to a gene. Germline V CDR1 and CDR2: KGHSH, LQKENI. The CDR3 here is CASSPYGQGGYGYTF. CDR3 in DNA: TGTGCCAGCTCACCATACGGACAGGGCGGCTATGGCTACACCTTC.

The chain uses TRBV6-2 or TRBV6-3 and TRBJ2-3; TRBD2 might be the D (5 bases). CDR1 is MNHEY and CDR2 is SVGEGT in the germline V gene. The CDR3 sequence is 13 residues long. V gave up 2 bases and J gave up 3 bases, with 6 bases separating them. The CDR3 loop is CASSYGGTDTQYF. The CDR3 DNA is TGTGCCAGCAGTTACGGCGGGACAGATACGCAGTATTTT.

The J gene is TRBJ1-2, the V gene TRBV7-8; the D gene is possibly TRBD1 (6 bases). The germline gives CDR1 SGHVS, CDR2 FQNEAQ. Trimming shortened V by 2 bases and J by 2 bases, and 9 bases separated the two germline ends. This CDR3 region has 14 residues. CDR3 nucleotide sequence: TGTGCCAGCAGCTTAAGGACAGAGAACTATGGCTACACCTTC. As protein: CASSLRTENYGYTF. The full variable domain, rest sourced from reference TRBV7-8 and TRBJ1-2, is GAGVSQSPRYKVAKRGQDVALRCDPISGHVSLFWYQQALGQGPEFLTYFQNEAQLDKSGLPSDRFFAERPEGSVSTLKIQRTQQEDSAVYLCASSLRTENYGYTFGSGTRLTVV.

This chain uses TRBV6-6 with TRBJ2-4, with 9 bases identical to TRBD1. Germline V gene sequence: CDR1 MNHNY, CDR2 SVGAGI (reference sequence). This CDR3 spans 14 amino acids. Trimming cost V 7 bases and J 12 bases; bases outside gene matches: 13. The chain's CDR3 is CASKMGRQGVNQYF. In DNA form, the CDR3 reads TGTGCCAGCAAGATGGGTAGACAGGGGGTAAATCAGTACTTC.

J is TRBJ2-3 and V is TRBV7-8; D may be TRBD2 (6 bases). V was cut by 5 bases and J by 7 bases, with 16 bases left in between. This CDR3 is 14 amino acids long. Germline-derived CDR1 and CDR2 are SGHVS and FQNEAQ. The CDR3 DNA follows: TGTGCCAGCAGCCCTACGGGAGTAGCTTATACGCAGTATTTT. Protein product: CASSPTGVAYTQYF. Full variable domain (missing parts from reference TRBV7-8 and TRBJ2-3): GAGVSQSPRYKVAKRGQDVALRCDPISGHVSLFWYQQALGQGPEFLTYFQNEAQLDKSGLPSDRFFAERPEGSVSTLKIQRTQQEDSAVYLCASSPTGVAYTQYFGPGTRLTVL.

The chain uses TRBV7-2 and TRBJ2-5; the match to TRBD1 covers 7 bases. The CDR3 runs to 13 residues. Losses at the gene ends were 4 bases for V and 5 bases for J; bases not matched to a gene: 4. Germline CDR1 SGHTA, CDR2 FQGNSA. This chain's CDR3 is CASSSDREETQYF. As DNA, the CDR3 is TGTGCCAGCAGCTCCGACAGGGAGGAGACCCAGTACTTC.

The V gene is TRBV12-5, the J gene TRBJ1-2; D unclear. Trimming shortened V by 0 bases and J by 8 bases, and 10 bases separated the two germline ends. Germline lookup yields CDR1 LGHNT and CDR2 FRNRAP. The CDR3 covers 13 residues. The CDR3 region is CASGLVPENGYTF. In DNA form, the CDR3 reads TGTGCTAGTGGTTTGGTTCCGGAGAACGGCTACACCTTC. The complete variable domain, with remaining parts taken from reference TRBV12-5 and TRBJ1-2, reads DARVTQTPRHKVTEMGQEVTMRCQPILGHNTVFWYRQTMMQGLELLAYFRNRAPLDDSGMPKDRFSAEMPDATLATLKIQPSEPRDSAVYFCASGLVPENGYTFGSGTRLTVV.

The chain links TRBV5-6 to TRBJ2-3, with 11 bases matching TRBD2. With 2 bases clipped from V and 3 bases from J, the junction kept 8 bases outside the gene matches. CDR3 length equals 17 residues. Germline V gives CDR1 SGHDT, CDR2 YYEEEE. CDR3 residues: CASSLGRGLAVTDTQYF. The CDR3 DNA reads as TGTGCCAGCAGCTTAGGGCGGGGACTAGCGGTGACAGATACGCAGTATTTT.

The V call is TRBV7-2, the J call TRBJ2-5; TRBD2 matches at 13 bases. CDR1 and CDR2 (germline): SGHTA, FQGNSA. The CDR3 covers 17 residues. The V gene end was trimmed by 3 bases and the J gene end by 5 bases; junction bases not matched to a gene: 9. CDR3 coding DNA: TGTGCCAGCAGCTTCTTCGGACTAGCGGGAGAAGGTGAGACCCAGTACTTC. Protein sequence: CASSFFGLAGEGETQYF.

V and J are TRBV6-5 and TRBJ2-1, with TRBD2 identical over 13 bases. The germline gives CDR1 MNHEY, CDR2 SVGAGI. The CDR3 has 14 amino acids. Trimming removed 4 bases from V and 7 bases from J; junction bases left unmatched: 1. CDR3 nucleotide sequence: TGTGCCAGCAGTTTGGGACTAGCGGGGAATGAGCAGTTCTTC. It yields the protein CASSLGLAGNEQFF.

This clone was counted a single time. The V call is TRBV6-5, the J call TRBJ2-1; no firm D call. V lost 2 bases, J lost 7 bases, and 6 bases lay in between. The CDR3 runs to 12 residues. The germline V gene encodes CDR1 MNHEY and CDR2 SVGAGI. CDR3 residues: CASSYRGNEQFF. CDR3 nucleotides: TGTGCCAGCAGTTACCGAGGAAATGAGCAGTTCTTC.